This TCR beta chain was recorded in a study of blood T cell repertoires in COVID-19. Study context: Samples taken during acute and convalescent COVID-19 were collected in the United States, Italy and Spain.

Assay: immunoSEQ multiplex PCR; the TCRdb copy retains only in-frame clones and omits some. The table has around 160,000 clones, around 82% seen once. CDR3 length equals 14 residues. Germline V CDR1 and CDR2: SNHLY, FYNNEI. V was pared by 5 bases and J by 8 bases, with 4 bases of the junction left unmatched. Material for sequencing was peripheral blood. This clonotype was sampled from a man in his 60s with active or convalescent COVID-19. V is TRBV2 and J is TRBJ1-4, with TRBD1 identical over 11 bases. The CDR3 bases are TGTGCCAGCAGTAAGGACAGGGGGCTGGAAAAACTGTTTTTT. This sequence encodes CASSKDRGLEKLFF.